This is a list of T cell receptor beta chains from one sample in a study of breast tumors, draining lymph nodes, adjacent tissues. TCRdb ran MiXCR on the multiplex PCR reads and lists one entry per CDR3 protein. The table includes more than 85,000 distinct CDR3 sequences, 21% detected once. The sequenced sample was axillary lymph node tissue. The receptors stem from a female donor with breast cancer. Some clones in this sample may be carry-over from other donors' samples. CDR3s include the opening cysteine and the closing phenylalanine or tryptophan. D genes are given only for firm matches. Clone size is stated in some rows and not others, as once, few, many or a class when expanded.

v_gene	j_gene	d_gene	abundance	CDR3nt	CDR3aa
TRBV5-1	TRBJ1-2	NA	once	TGCGCCAGCAGCCCCTTTGTCGGGAAAGGCTACACCTTC	CASSPFVGKGYTF
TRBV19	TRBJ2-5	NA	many	TGTGCCAGTAGTCCCCAAGCTCGTGGAGAGACCCAGTACTTC	CASSPQARGETQYF
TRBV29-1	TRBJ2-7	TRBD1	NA	TGCAGCGTCCCCACTACCGGGACAGGGGGTGCCGAGCAGTACTTC	CSVPTTGTGGAEQYF
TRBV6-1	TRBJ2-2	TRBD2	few	TGTGCCAGCAGACAATATAGCGGGGGAGGCACCGGGGAGCTGTTTTTT	CASRQYSGGGTGELFF
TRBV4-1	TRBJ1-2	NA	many	TGCGCCAGCAGCCAGACATCCGGGACACGGAACTATGGCTACACCTTC	CASSQTSGTRNYGYTF
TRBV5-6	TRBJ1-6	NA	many	TGTGCCAGCAGCTTGATCGAGACAGTCTCACCCCTCCACTTT	CASSLIETVSPLHF
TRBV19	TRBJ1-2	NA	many	TGTGCCAGTAGTACCCCGACGGAGATCTATGGCTACACCTTC	CASSTPTEIYGYTF
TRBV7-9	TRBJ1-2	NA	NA	TGTGCCAGCAGCTTTCTAGTTAACTATGGCTACACCTTC	CASSFLVNYGYTF
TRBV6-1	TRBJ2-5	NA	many	TGTGCCTTGGGATTGGCGACAAGAGAGACCCAGTACTTC	CALGLATRETQYF
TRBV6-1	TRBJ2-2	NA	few	TGTGCCAGCAGCGTAAGGGATAACACCGGGGAGCTGTTTTTT	CASSVRDNTGELFF
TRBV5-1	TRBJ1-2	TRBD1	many	TGCGCCAGCAGCCGATGGGACAGGGGGGATGGCTACACCTTC	CASSRWDRGDGYTF
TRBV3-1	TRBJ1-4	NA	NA	TGTGCCAGCAGCCCGTGGACGGCTGCTAATGAAAAACTGTTTTTT	CASSPWTAANEKLFF
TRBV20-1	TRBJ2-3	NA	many	TGCAGTGCTACCCGACTAGTCCTAGGTACGCAGTATTTT	CSATRLVLGTQYF
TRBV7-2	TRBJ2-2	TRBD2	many	TGTGCCAGCAGCTCTCGGATTAGCGGGGGGGCTGCCGGGGAGCTGTTTTTT	CASSSRISGGAAGELFF
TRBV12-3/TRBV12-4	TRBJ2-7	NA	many	TGTGCCAGCAGTCACCGACAGGTCGCTGGCTACGAGCAGTACTTC	CASSHRQVAGYEQYF